The clone carrying this T cell receptor (beta chain) was counted many times. Its antigen is as yet unknown. The sample originates from a study of neurological immune-mediated disorders. Study in general: Among 34 multiple sclerosis patients, roughly 30 were relapsing-remitting and 3 were secondary progressive.

General study findings and limits: TCR-beta repertoires seemed private in all groups, with no expanded CDR3 amino acid sequences shared. Phylogenetic grouping assigned the repertoires of 18 of 34 multiple sclerosis patients to a single cluster of related CDR3 sequences. This cluster may be a repertoire-level signature.

TCRdb fed the 5' RACE reads into MiXCR, producing one record per CDR3 protein. The sample consists of about 74,000 distinct CDR3 sequences, roughly 5.6% of them appearing once. Per germline, CDR1 SGDLS and CDR2 YYNGEE. Trimming took 4 bases from V and 4 from J; bases not matched to a gene: 8. This CDR3 has 16 amino acids. This sequence originates from a man aged 18 to 29 with multiple sclerosis. The V gene is TRBV9, the J gene TRBJ2-5; 12 bases align to TRBD2. The specimen sequenced was PBMCs. For the CDR3, the DNA is TGTGCCAGCAGCCCAGAGCCGGGACTAGCGGGAGAGACCCAGTACTTC. Amino acid sequence: CASSPEPGLAGETQYF.